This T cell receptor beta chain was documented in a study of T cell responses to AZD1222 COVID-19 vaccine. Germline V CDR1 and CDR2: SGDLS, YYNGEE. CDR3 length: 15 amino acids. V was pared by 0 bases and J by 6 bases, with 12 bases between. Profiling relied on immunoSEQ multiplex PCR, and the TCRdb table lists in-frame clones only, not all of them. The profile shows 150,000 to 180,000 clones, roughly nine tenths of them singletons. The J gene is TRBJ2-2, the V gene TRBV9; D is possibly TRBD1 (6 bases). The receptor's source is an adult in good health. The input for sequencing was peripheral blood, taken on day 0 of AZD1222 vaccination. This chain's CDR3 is CASSVVTGIPGELFF. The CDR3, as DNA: TGTGCCAGCAGCGTAGTTACAGGGATACCCGGGGAGCTGTTTTTT.